The rows below give T cell receptor beta chains drawn from one sample of a study of blood T cell repertoires in COVID-19. Sequencing was performed with immunoSEQ multiplex PCR; in TCRdb, only in-frame clones are kept and a portion is missing. The table lists 85,000 to 100,000 clones, 90% of them singletons, with less than 2% in the top ten. Sequenced input: peripheral blood. These receptors originate from a man in his 60s with acute or convalescent COVID-19. CDR3s include the opening cysteine and the closing phenylalanine or tryptophan. Each record gives: V gene, clone size, J gene, D gene, CDR3 protein, CDR3 DNA. D genes are given only for firm matches. Some rows mark clone size as missing; the rest say once, few, many or name a class of expanded clone.

TRBV6-5	.	TRBJ1-1	.	CASSYGQANTEAFF	TGTGCCAGCAGTTACGGGCAGGCGAACACTGAAGCTTTCTTT
TRBV4-1	once	TRBJ1-5	.	CASSQDLSQPQHF	TGCGCCAGCAGCCAAGATCTTAGTCAGCCCCAGCATTTT
TRBV15	.	TRBJ2-3	.	CATTAGGRSTDTQYF	TGTGCCACCACTGCCGGAGGGCGGTCGACAGATACGCAGTATTTT
TRBV12-1	.	TRBJ2-1	.	CASSSEPHRVWDEQFF	TGTGCCAGCAGCTCTGAACCTCACAGGGTGTGGGATGAGCAGTTCTTC
TRBV27	few	TRBJ1-2	TRBD1	CASSDRGHDYGYTF	TGTGCCAGCAGTGACAGGGGCCACGACTATGGCTACACCTTC
TRBV5-1	.	TRBJ1-3	.	CASSLGAGSGNTIYF	TGCGCCAGCAGCTTGGGGGCCGGCTCTGGAAACACCATATATTTT
TRBV19	.	TRBJ1-1	.	CASNKGFTEAFF	TGTGCCAGTAACAAGGGGTTCACTGAAGCTTTCTTT
TRBV7-2	.	TRBJ1-5	.	CASSLADGSNQPQHF	TGTGCCAGCAGCTTAGCCGACGGGAGCAATCAGCCCCAGCATTTT
TRBV27	.	TRBJ2-2	TRBD1	CASRFDRGYTGELFF	TGTGCCAGCAGATTCGACAGGGGTTACACCGGGGAGCTGTTTTTT
TRBV5-1	.	TRBJ1-4	.	CASSLLGGRNEKLFF	TGCGCCAGCAGCCTACTGGGGGGGCGCAATGAAAAACTGTTTTTT
TRBV19	.	TRBJ2-5	.	CASSARQVQETQYF	TGTGCCAGTAGTGCGAGACAAGTCCAAGAGACCCAGTACTTC
TRBV29-1	once	TRBJ1-1	.	CSVIPDSHEAFF	TGCAGCGTCATTCCTGACAGTCATGAAGCTTTCTTT
TRBV9	once	TRBJ1-2	.	CASSVAGKDYGYTF	TGTGCCAGCAGCGTAGCGGGTAAAGACTATGGCTACACCTTC
TRBV21-1	.	TRBJ2-7	.	CASSKGWGRATYEQYF	TGTGCCAGCAGCAAAGGGTGGGGCAGGGCCACTTACGAGCAGTACTTC
TRBV19	.	TRBJ1-2	.	CASIYRAGYYGYTF	TGTGCCAGTATCTACAGGGCCGGTTACTATGGCTACACCTTC
TRBV11-2	few	TRBJ1-5	.	CASSLDAGGWGRSNQPQHF	TGTGCCAGCAGCTTAGACGCGGGTGGCTGGGGGCGTAGCAATCAGCCCCAGCATTTT
TRBV6-5	.	TRBJ1-3	.	CASTTILGNTIYF	TGTGCCAGCACAACAATTCTTGGAAACACCATATATTTT
TRBV7-8	.	TRBJ1-1	TRBD1	CASSQRTGVNSNTEAFF	TGTGCCAGCAGCCAAAGGACAGGGGTCAATTCGAACACTGAAGCTTTCTTT